One sample yielded the 10 T cell receptor beta chains listed below, sequenced in a study of OX40 agonist ivuxolimab in advanced cancers. TCRdb keeps only in-frame clones here, not all; method: immunoSEQ multiplex PCR. The sample lists 63,000 or so clones; 84% were seen once. Specimen: CD4+ or CD8+ T cells sorted from blood, collected in a trial of the OX40 agonist ivuxolimab. Receptor source: an adult with an advanced solid tumor such as melanoma, head and neck, liver or kidney cancer.

The chain links TRBV5-1 to TRBJ2-3; 8 positions agree with TRBD1. The V and J ends lost 2 bases and 1 base, in that order; junction bases with no gene match: 6. Germline CDR1 and CDR2: SGHRS and YFSETQ. CDR3 size: 16 residues. As DNA, the CDR3 is TGCGCCAGCAGCTTTTTCTCGGGACAGGGCACAGATACGCAGTATTTT. Translating gives CASSFFSGQGTDTQYF.

The chain couples TRBV9 to TRBJ2-7; D uncertain. V lost 0 bases to trimming and J lost 7 bases, with 17 bases between them. The germline gives CDR1 SGDLS, CDR2 YYNGEE. CDR3 length: 15 amino acids. The CDR3 is CASSVDPSGVWEQYF. CDR3 in DNA: TGTGCCAGCAGCGTAGACCCGAGTGGGGTTTGGGAGCAGTACTTC.

Only a few counts were recorded for this clone. The chain combines TRBV2 with TRBJ1-2; possibly TRBD1 for D (6 bases). The V end lost 6 bases, the J end lost 4 bases, and 15 bases lay between the germline ends. CDR1 and CDR2 (germline): SNHLY, FYNNEI. The CDR3 is 14 amino acids. CDR3 bases: TGTGCCAGCAGACAACAGGGTGGGTTCTATGGCTACACCTTC. It translates to CASRQQGGFYGYTF.

The rearrangement uses TRBV27 and TRBJ2-1, with 9 bases lining up with TRBD1. V shed 6 bases, J shed 4 bases, and the junction held 4 bases outside the gene matches. The length of the CDR3 is 14 residues. Germline CDR1 and CDR2: MNHEY and SMNVEV (reference sequence). DNA of the CDR3: TGTGCCAGCAGCACAGGGGGCGTTTACAATGAGCAGTTCTTC. Its translation: CASSTGGVYNEQFF.

The V call is TRBV28, the J call TRBJ1-6; unclear D gene. CDR3 size: 14 residues. Germline lookup yields CDR1 MDHEN and CDR2 SYDVKM. V lost 4 bases to trimming and J lost 7 bases, with 11 bases between them. The DNA of the CDR3 is TGTGCCAGCAGTTGGACCTGGGCCAATTCACCCCTCCACTTT. The encoded protein is CASSWTWANSPLHF.

This chain uses TRBV5-1 with TRBJ1-4; D might be TRBD1 (5 bases). CDR1 and CDR2 (germline): SGHRS, YFSETQ. The CDR3 consists of 14 residues. V lost 1 base and J lost 7, with 11 bases in between. CDR3: CASSLTGGSEKLFF. As DNA, the CDR3 is TGCGCCAGCAGCTTGACTGGGGGAAGTGAAAAACTGTTTTTT.

CDR3 bases: TGTGCCAGCAGCTTAGTCCAATTAGTCAGTGAGCAGTTCTTC. Amino acids: CASSLVQLVSEQFF. The chain employs TRBV7-9 and TRBJ2-1, with D unresolved. Germline V gene lookup returns CDR1 SEHNR and CDR2 FQNEAQ (reference sequence). The CDR3 is made up of 14 amino acids. Between the trimmed V and J ends, which lost 1 base and 9 bases, there was a span of 13 bases. Full variable domain (remainder filled in from reference TRBV7-9 and TRBJ2-1): DTGVSQNPRHKITKRGQNVTFRCDPISEHNRLYWYRQTLGQGPEFLTYFQNEAQLEKSRLLSDRFSAERPKGSFSTLEIQRTEQGDSAMYLCASSLVQLVSEQFFGPGTRLTVL.

The rearrangement links TRBV7-9 to TRBJ2-3; TRBD2 aligns across 12 bases. Trimming cost V 3 bases and J 6 bases; bases outside gene matches: 1. CDR1 is SEHNR, CDR2 FQNEAQ, per germline (reference sequence). This CDR3 comprises 14 residues. The CDR3 DNA reads TGTGCCAGCAGCTTCACTAGCGGGAGGGATACGCAGTATTTT. Protein: CASSFTSGRDTQYF.

CDR3 region: CASSQQASNTEAFF. The CDR3, as DNA: TGTGCCAGCAGTCAACAGGCCTCGAACACTGAAGCTTTCTTT. The chain combines TRBV2 with TRBJ1-1; a weak D match, TRBD1 (5 bases). This CDR3 spans 14 amino acids. V lost 5 bases, J lost 1 base, and 11 bases lay in between. Germline values: CDR1 SNHLY, CDR2 FYNNEI.

This clone occurred a few times. The chain joins TRBV19 to TRBJ1-5; D unclear. CDR1 is LNHDA and CDR2 is SQIVND in the germline V gene (reference sequence). The V gene lost 8 bases and the J gene lost 0 bases, with 14 bases spanning the gap. This CDR3 is built from 15 residues. CDR3: CASANRRDSNQPQHF. DNA of the CDR3: TGTGCCAGTGCGAATAGACGGGATAGCAATCAGCCCCAGCATTTT.